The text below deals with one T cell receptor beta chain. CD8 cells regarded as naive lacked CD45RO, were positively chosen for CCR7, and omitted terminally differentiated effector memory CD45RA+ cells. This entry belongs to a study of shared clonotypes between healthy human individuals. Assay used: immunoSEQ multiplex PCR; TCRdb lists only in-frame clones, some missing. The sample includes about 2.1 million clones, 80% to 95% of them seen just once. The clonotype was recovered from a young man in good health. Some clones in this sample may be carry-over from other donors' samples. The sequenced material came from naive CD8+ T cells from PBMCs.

CDR3 coding DNA: TGTGCCAGCAGACTTAACAGGGTCGGGGGTCAGCCCCAGCATTTT. It translates to CASRLNRVGGQPQHF. This sequence joins TRBV28 and TRBJ1-5; D may be TRBD1 (6 bases). Germline V CDR1 and CDR2: MDHEN, SYDVKM. Trimming left V 6 bases short and J 6 bases short, with 18 bases between. The CDR3 length is 15 residues.